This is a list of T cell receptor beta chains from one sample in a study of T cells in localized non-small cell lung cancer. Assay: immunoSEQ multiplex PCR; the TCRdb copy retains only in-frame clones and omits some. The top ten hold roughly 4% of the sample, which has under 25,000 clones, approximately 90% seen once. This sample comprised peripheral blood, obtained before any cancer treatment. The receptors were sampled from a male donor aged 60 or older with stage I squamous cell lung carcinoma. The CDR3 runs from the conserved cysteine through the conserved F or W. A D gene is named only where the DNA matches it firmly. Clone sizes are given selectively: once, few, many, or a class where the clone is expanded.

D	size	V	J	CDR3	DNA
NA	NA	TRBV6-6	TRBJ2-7	CASSYWGGEQYF	TGTGCCAGCAGTTACTGGGGTGGTGAGCAGTACTTC
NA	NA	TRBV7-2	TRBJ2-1	CASIPPVERSNEQFF	TGTGCCAGCATCCCTCCGGTGGAGAGATCAAATGAGCAGTTCTTC
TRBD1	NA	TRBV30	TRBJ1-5	CAWSVLQGDQPQHF	TGTGCCTGGAGTGTTTTACAGGGGGATCAGCCCCAGCATTTT
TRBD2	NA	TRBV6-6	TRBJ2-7	CASSYLGLAGDEQYF	TGTGCCAGCAGTTACCTGGGACTAGCGGGAGATGAGCAGTACTTC
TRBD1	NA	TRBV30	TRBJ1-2	CAWTLGTGAYYGYTF	TGTGCCTGGACTCTCGGGACAGGAGCCTACTATGGCTACACCTTC
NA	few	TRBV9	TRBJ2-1	CASTTLGRTGEQFF	TGTGCCAGCACCACCCTGGGACGGACGGGCGAGCAGTTCTTC
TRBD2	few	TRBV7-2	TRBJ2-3	CASSQTSGVTDTQYF	TGTGCCAGCAGCCAGACTAGCGGGGTCACAGATACGCAGTATTTT
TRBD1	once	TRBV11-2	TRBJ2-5	CASSPRARQGRETQYF	TGTGCCAGCAGCCCCCGAGCCAGACAGGGTCGGGAGACCCAGTACTTC
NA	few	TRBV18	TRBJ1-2	CASPIGGSFYGYTF	TGTGCCAGCCCAATTGGAGGGTCTTTCTATGGCTACACCTTC
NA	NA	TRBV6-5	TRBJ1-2	CASSYLSQDYGYTF	TGTGCCAGCAGTTATCTTTCCCAGGACTATGGCTACACCTTC
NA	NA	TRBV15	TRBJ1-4	CATSRATNEKLFF	TGTGCCACCAGCAGAGCAACTAATGAAAAACTGTTTTTT
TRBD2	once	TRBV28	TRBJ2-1	CASSLGLGDYNEQFF	TGTGCCAGCAGTTTGGGACTAGGGGACTACAATGAGCAGTTCTTC
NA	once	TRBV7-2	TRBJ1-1	CASSFAGSGAFF	TGTGCCAGCAGCTTTGCAGGGTCAGGAGCTTTCTTT
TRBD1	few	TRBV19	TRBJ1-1	CASSGQVNTEAFF	TGTGCCAGTAGTGGACAGGTGAACACTGAAGCTTTCTTT
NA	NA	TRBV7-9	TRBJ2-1	CASSFEGDRSHNEQFF	TGTGCCAGCAGTTTCGAGGGAGACAGGAGCCACAATGAGCAGTTCTTC
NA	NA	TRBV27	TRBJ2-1	CASSRPGALYSYNEQFF	TGTGCCAGCAGCCGACCGGGAGCTCTTTACTCCTACAATGAGCAGTTCTTC
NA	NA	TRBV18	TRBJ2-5	CASSYREQETQYF	TGTGCCAGCTCTTATCGGGAACAAGAGACCCAGTACTTC
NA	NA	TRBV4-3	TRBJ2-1	CASRPLVSRDEQFF	TGCGCCAGCAGGCCCCTCGTCTCGCGGGATGAGCAGTTCTTC
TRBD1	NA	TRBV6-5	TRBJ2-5	CASSLGTGQETQYF	TGTGCCAGCAGTCTCGGGACAGGCCAAGAGACCCAGTACTTC
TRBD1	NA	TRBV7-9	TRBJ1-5	CASSSRTGGIGSNQPQHF	TGTGCCAGCAGCTCACGGACAGGGGGGATCGGTAGCAATCAGCCCCAGCATTTT
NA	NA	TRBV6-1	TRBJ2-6	CASSEAWGGSAGANVLTF	TGTGCCAGCAGTGAAGCTTGGGGGGGCTCTGCTGGGGCCAACGTCCTGACTTTC
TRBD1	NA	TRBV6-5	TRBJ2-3	CASSSTGTGGSQYF	TGTGCCAGCAGTTCTACCGGGACAGGGGGCTCGCAGTATTTT
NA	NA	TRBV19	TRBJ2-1	CASSYYNEQFF	TGTGCCAGTAGTTACTACAATGAGCAGTTCTTC
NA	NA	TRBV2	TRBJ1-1	CASSELGGLNTEAFF	TGTGCCAGCAGTGAACTGGGGGGACTGAACACTGAAGCTTTCTTT
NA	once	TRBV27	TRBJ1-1	CASSPRGGLDTEAFF	TGTGCCAGCAGTCCCCGTGGGGGGTTGGACACTGAAGCTTTCTTT
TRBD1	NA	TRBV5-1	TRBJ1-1	CASSSRTGGPLGEAFF	TGCGCCAGCAGCTCGCGGACAGGGGGCCCGCTGGGAGAAGCTTTCTTT
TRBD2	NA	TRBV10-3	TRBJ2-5	CAISESKNSGRNRETQYF	TGTGCCATCAGTGAGTCTAAGAATAGCGGGAGAAATAGGGAGACCCAGTACTTC
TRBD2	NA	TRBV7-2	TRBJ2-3	CASSGRLAGGTDTQYF	TGTGCCAGCAGCGGAAGACTAGCGGGAGGGACCGATACGCAGTATTTT
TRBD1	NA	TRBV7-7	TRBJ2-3	CASSQGQVPTDTQYF	TGTGCCAGCAGCCAAGGACAGGTTCCCACAGATACGCAGTATTTT
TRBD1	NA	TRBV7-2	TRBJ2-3	CASSPGTGLGDTQYF	TGTGCCAGCAGCCCCGGGACAGGGTTAGGAGATACGCAGTATTTT